The 10 T cell receptor beta chains presented below share a single source sample, sequenced in a study of T cells in Graves' hyperthyroidism and ophthalmopathy. What was amplified from RNA transcripts were TCR beta CDR3 regions. During a first-round RT-PCR of the TCR CDR3, the HTBI primer set was used. Each CDR3 protein gets one entry after TCRdb re-called the multiplex PCR reads with MiXCR. Of 400,000 to 500,000 distinct CDR3 sequences in the sample, about 13% were seen once. Material for sequencing was blood. The origin of the receptors is a young woman with Graves' hyperthyroidism.

The chain combines TRBV19 with TRBJ1-5; D is undetermined. The CDR3 loop spans 12 amino acids. CDR1 is LNHDA, CDR2 SQIVND, per germline (reference sequence). Trimming pared 6 bases from V and 4 bases from J, leaving 7 bases between. In nucleotides, the CDR3 is TGTGCCAGTAGAGCCCCAAATCAGCCCCAGCATTTT. It translates to CASRAPNQPQHF.

Many counts were recorded for this clonotype. CDR3 protein: CASSPRDNSYEQYF. The CDR3, as DNA: TGCGCCAGCAGCCCCCGGGACAACTCCTACGAGCAGTACTTC. This chain links TRBV4-1 with TRBJ2-7; the D gene is possibly TRBD1 (6 bases). This CDR3 contains 14 residues. Germline V gives CDR1 MGHRA, CDR2 YSYEKL. Deletions cut 4 bases from V and 0 bases from J, with 10 bases between.

The V and J genes are TRBV6-1 and TRBJ2-3, with D unclear. The V gene's germline CDR1 is MNHNS and CDR2 SASEGT. This CDR3 comprises 11 residues. The ends were cut back, 8 bases at V and 6 bases at J, with 9 bases in the middle. CDR3 residues: CASARVDTQYF. CDR3 sequence (DNA): TGTGCCAGCGCAAGGGTGGATACGCAGTATTTT.

This clonotype was seen repeatedly, ten times or more. The chain recombines TRBV2 with TRBJ2-2, with 8 bases aligning to TRBD2. The CDR3 is made up of 14 amino acids. With V trimmed by 8 bases and J by 5 bases, 7 bases remained unmatched. The V gene's germline CDR1 is SNHLY and CDR2 FYNNEI. CDR3 sequence reads: CASRPSGSTGELFF. CDR3 DNA sequence: TGTGCCAGCCGCCCCAGCGGGAGTACCGGGGAGCTGTTTTTT.

This clonotype was detected a few times. The V gene is TRBV18, the J gene TRBJ2-7; D is undetermined. Germline V gives CDR1 KGHSH, CDR2 LQKENI. V was shortened by 2 bases and J by 2 bases, with 10 bases between the two germline ends. The CDR3 totals 14 residues. The CDR3 bases are TGTGCCAGCTCACCAAGTGGAATTCCCTACGAGCAGTACTTC. It translates to CASSPSGIPYEQYF.

This clonotype was counted many times. The chain is built from TRBV28 and TRBJ2-1; tentative D call: TRBD1 (5 bases). There are 12 residues in the CDR3. Germline CDR1 MDHEN, CDR2 SYDVKM. The V end was cut by 4 bases, the J end by 8 bases, with 9 bases between. CDR3 loop: CASSSQGYEQFF. In nucleotides, the CDR3 is TGTGCCAGCAGTTCCCAGGGCTATGAGCAGTTCTTC. Combining the CDR3 with reference TRBV28 and TRBJ2-1 gives the whole variable domain DVKVTQSSRYLVKRTGEKVFLECVQDMDHENMFWYRQDPGLGLRLIYFSYDVKMKEKGDIPEGYSVSREKKERFSLILESASTNQTSMYLCASSSQGYEQFFGPGTRLTVL.

This clonotype was counted many times. This chain connects TRBV11-2 to TRBJ2-7; TRBD1 is a possible D gene (6 bases). The CDR3 extends over 14 amino acids. The germline gives CDR1 SGHAT, CDR2 FQNNGV. Trimming left V 1 base short and J 2 bases short, with 9 bases between. CDR3 amino acids: CASSLAGQTYEQYF. The CDR3, as DNA: TGTGCCAGCAGCTTAGCAGGACAGACCTACGAGCAGTACTTC.

This clonotype was detected many times. J is TRBJ2-3 and V is TRBV20-1; 13 nucleotides agree with TRBD2. The CDR3 consists of 18 residues. Germline V gives CDR1 DFQATT, CDR2 SNEGSKA (reference sequence). J was trimmed by 0 bases and V by 6 bases; bases with no gene match: 12. The CDR3 DNA is TGCAGTGCCAATCTAGGGACTAGCGGGATCGGAAGCACAGATACGCAGTATTTT. Amino acids: CSANLGTSGIGSTDTQYF.

As to this clonotype: Germline is not matched at one junction end, which may reflect a read error. The rearrangement links TRBV30 to TRBJ2-5, with 8 bases that match TRBD2. The CDR3 runs to 11 residues. The germline V gene has CDR1 GTSNPN and CDR2 SVGIG (reference sequence). The CDR3 sequence: CAWRIAGTTNF. The CDR3 DNA reads as TGTGCCTGGCGGATAGCGGGAACCACGAACTTC.

This clonotype was seen many times. The chain recombines TRBV12-3 or TRBV12-4 with TRBJ2-2; 7 nucleotides line up with TRBD1. CDR3 size: 18 residues. The trim removed 5 bases at V and 3 bases at J, leaving 15 bases unmatched. The CDR3 loop is CASSMRQGIGEYTGELFF. The CDR3 DNA is TGTGCCAGCAGTATGAGACAGGGAATAGGGGAATACACCGGGGAGCTGTTTTTT.